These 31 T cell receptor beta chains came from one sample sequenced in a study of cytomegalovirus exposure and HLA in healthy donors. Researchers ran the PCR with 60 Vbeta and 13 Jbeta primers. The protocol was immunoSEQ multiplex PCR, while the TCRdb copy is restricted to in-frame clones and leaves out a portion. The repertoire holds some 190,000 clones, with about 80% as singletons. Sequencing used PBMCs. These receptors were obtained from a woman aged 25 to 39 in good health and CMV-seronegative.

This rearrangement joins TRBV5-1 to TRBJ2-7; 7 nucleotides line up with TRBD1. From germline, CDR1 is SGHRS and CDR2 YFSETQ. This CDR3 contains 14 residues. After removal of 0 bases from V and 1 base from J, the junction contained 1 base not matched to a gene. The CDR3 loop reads CASSLARGSYEQYF. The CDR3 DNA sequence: TGCGCCAGCAGCTTGGCCAGGGGGTCCTACGAGCAGTACTTC.

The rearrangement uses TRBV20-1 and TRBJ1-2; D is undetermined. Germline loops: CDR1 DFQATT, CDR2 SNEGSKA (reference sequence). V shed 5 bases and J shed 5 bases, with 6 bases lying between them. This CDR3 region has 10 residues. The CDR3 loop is CSALQYGYTF. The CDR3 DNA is TGCAGTGCTCTACAGTATGGCTACACCTTC.

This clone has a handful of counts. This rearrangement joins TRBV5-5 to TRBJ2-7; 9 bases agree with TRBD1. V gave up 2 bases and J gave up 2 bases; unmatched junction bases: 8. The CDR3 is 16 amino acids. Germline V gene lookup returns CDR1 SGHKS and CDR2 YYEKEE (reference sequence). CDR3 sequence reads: CASSLRGQGLPYEQYF. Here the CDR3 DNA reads TGTGCCAGCAGCTTAAGGGGACAGGGATTACCCTACGAGCAGTACTTC.

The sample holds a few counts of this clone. The CDR3, as DNA: TGTGCCAGCAGGGAGTCAAACGGGGACAATCAGCCCCAGCATTTT. The encoded protein is CASRESNGDNQPQHF. This rearrangement joins TRBV6-5 to TRBJ1-5; D gene unclear. In germline, CDR1 is MNHEY, CDR2 SVGAGI. Trimming stripped 6 bases from V and 3 bases from J, with 15 bases between. CDR3 length equals 15 residues.

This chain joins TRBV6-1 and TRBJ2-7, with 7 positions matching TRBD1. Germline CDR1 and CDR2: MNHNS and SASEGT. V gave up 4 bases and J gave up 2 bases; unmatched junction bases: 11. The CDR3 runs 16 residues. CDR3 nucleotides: TGTGCCAGCAGTGGGACGAGGACAGGTCCTACCTACGAGCAGTACTTC. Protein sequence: CASSGTRTGPTYEQYF.

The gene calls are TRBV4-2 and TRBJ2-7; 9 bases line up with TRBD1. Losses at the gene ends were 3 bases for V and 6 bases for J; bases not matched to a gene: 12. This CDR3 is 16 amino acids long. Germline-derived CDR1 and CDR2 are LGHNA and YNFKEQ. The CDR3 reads CASSHLGGQGFGEQYF. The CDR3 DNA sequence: TGTGCCAGCAGCCACCTAGGGGGACAGGGTTTCGGCGAGCAGTACTTC.

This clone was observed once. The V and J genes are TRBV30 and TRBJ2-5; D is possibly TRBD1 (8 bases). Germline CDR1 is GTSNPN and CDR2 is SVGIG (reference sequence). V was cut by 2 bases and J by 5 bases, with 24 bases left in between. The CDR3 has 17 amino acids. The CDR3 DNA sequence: TGTGCCTGGAGTCCGCGGGGGTCAGACAGGGGCAAGGAGACCCAGTACTTC. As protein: CAWSPRGSDRGKETQYF. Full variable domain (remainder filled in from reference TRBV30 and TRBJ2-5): SQTIHQWPATLVQPVGSPLSLECTVEGTSNPNLYWYRQAAGRGLQLLFYSVGIGQISSEVPQNLSASRPQDRQFILSSKKLLLSDSGFYLCAWSPRGSDRGKETQYFGPGTRLLVL.

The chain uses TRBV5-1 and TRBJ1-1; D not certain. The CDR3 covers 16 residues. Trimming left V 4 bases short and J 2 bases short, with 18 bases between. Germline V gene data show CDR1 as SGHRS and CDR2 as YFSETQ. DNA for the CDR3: TGCGCCAGCAGCCGGCCCGTCACAGAGCTAAACACTGAAGCTTTCTTT. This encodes CASSRPVTELNTEAFF.

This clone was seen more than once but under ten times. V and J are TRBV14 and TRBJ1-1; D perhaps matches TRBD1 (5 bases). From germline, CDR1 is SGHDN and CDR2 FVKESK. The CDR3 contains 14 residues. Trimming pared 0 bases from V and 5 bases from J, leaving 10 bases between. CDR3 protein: CASSQEFQGTEAFF. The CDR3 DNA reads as TGTGCCAGCAGCCAAGAATTCCAGGGAACTGAAGCTTTCTTT. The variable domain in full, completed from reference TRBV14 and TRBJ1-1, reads EAGVTQFPSHSVIEKGQTVTLRCDPISGHDNLYWYRRVMGKEIKFLLHFVKESKQDESGMPNNRFLAERTGGTYSTLKVQPAELEDSGVYFCASSQEFQGTEAFFGQGTRLTVV.

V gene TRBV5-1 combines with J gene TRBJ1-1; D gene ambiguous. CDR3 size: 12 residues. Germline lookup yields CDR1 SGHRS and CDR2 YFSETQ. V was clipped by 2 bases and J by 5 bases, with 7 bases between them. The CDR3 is CASSFRGTEAFF. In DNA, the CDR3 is TGCGCCAGCAGCTTTCGGGGAACTGAAGCTTTCTTT.

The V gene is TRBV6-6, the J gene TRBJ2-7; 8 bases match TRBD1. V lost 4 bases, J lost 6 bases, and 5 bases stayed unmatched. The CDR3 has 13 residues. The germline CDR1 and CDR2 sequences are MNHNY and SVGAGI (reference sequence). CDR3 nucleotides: TGTGCCAGCAGTTCGACCGGACAGGGCGAGCAGTACTTC. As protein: CASSSTGQGEQYF.

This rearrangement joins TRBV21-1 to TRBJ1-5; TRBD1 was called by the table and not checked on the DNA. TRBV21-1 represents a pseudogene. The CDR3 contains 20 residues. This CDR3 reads CASSIETGPRQYLSNQPQHF. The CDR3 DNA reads TGTGCCAGCAGCATCGAGACAGGACCAAGGCAATACCTTAGCAATCAGCCCCAGCATTTT.

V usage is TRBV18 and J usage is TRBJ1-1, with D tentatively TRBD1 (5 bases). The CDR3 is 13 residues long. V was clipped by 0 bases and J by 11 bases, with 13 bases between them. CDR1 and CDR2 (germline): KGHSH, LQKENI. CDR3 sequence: CASSPPGPAGAFF. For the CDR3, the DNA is TGTGCCAGCTCACCACCAGGTCCAGCAGGGGCTTTCTTT. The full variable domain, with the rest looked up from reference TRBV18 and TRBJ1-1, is NAGVMQNPRHLVRRRGQEARLRCSPMKGHSHVYWYRQLPEEGLKFMVYLQKENIIDESGMPKERFSAEFPKEGPSILRIQQVVRGDSAAYFCASSPPGPAGAFFGQGTRLTVV.

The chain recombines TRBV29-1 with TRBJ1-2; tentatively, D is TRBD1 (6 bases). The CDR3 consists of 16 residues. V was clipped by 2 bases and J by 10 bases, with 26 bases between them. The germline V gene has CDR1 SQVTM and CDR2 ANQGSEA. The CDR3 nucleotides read TGCAGCGTTGAATTCCGGACAGAGGCCTACTCTATCGACTACACCTTC. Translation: CSVEFRTEAYSIDYTF.

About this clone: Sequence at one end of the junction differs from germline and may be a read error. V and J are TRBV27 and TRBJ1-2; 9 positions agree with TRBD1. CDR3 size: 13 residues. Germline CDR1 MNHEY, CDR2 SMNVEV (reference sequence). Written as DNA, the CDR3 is TGTGCCAGCAGTTTCCGGGACAGGGTCGGGTTCGTCTTC. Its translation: CASSFRDRVGFVF.

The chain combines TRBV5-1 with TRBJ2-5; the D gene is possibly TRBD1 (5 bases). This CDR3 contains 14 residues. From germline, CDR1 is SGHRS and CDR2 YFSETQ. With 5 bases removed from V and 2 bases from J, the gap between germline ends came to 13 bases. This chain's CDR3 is CASSAGNSQETQYF. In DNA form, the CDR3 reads TGCGCCAGCAGTGCAGGGAACTCTCAAGAGACCCAGTACTTC.

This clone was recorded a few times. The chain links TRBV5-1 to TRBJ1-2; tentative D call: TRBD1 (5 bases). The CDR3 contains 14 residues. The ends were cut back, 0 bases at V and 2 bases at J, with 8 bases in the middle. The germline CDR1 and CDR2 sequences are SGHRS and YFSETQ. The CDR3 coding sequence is TGCGCCAGCAGCTTGGTTTCAGGGAACTATGGCTACACCTTC. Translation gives CASSLVSGNYGYTF.

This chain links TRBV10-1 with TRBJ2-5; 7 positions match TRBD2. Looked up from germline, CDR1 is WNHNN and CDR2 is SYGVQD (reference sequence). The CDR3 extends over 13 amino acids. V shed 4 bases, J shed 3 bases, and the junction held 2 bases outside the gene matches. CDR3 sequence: CASSAGREETQYF. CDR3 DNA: TGCGCCAGCAGTGCGGGGAGGGAAGAGACCCAGTACTTC.

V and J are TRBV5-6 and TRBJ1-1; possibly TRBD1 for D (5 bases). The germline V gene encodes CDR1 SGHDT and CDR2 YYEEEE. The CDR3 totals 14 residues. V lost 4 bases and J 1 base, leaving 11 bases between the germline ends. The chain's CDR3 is CASSRRGGNTEAFF. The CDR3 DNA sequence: TGTGCCAGCAGCCGGAGGGGAGGGAACACTGAAGCTTTCTTT.

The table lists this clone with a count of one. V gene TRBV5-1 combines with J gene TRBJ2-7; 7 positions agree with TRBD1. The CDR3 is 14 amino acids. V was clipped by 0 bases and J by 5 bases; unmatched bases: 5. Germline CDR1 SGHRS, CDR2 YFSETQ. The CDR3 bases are TGCGCCAGCAGCTTGGGGGACAGCCTTGACGAGCAGTACTTC. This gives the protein CASSLGDSLDEQYF. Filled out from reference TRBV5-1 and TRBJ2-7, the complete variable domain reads KAGVTQTPRYLIKTRGQQVTLSCSPISGHRSVSWYQQTPGQGLQFLFEYFSETQRNKGNFPGRFSGRQFSNSRSEMNVSTLELGDSALYLCASSLGDSLDEQYFGPGTRLTVT.

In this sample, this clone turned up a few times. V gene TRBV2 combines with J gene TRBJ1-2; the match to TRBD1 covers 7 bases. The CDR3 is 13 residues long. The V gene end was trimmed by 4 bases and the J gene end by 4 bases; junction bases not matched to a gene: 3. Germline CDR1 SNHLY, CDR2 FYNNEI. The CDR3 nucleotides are TGTGCCAGCAGTGCCGGGGACAGCTATGGCTACACCTTC. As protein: CASSAGDSYGYTF.

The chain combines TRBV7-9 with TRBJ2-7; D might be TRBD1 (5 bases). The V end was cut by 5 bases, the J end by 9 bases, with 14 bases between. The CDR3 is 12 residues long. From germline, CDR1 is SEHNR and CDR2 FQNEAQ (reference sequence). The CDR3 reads CASSPRGKGQYF. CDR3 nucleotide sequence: TGTGCCAGCAGCCCTAGGGGCAAGGGGCAGTACTTC.

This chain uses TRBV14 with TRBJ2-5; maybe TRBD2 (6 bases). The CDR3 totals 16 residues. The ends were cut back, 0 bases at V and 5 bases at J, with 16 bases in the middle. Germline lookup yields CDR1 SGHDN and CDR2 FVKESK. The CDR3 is CASSQDLGLARETQYF. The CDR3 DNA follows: TGTGCCAGCAGCCAAGATCTGGGGCTAGCGAGGGAGACCCAGTACTTC. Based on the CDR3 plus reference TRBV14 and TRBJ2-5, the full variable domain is EAGVTQFPSHSVIEKGQTVTLRCDPISGHDNLYWYRRVMGKEIKFLLHFVKESKQDESGMPNNRFLAERTGGTYSTLKVQPAELEDSGVYFCASSQDLGLARETQYFGPGTRLLVL.

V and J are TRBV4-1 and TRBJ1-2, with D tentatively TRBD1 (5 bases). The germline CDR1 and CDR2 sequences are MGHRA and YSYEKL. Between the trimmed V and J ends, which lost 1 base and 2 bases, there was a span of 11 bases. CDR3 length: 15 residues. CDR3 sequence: CASSQVFPGNYGYTF. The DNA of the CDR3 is TGCGCCAGCAGCCAAGTTTTCCCAGGGAACTATGGCTACACCTTC.

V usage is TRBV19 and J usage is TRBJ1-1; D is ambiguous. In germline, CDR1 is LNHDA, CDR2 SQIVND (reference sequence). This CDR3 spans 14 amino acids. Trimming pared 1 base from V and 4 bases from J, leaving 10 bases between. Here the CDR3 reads CASSIVLGPTEAFF. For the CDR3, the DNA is TGTGCCAGTAGTATAGTTCTGGGCCCCACTGAAGCTTTCTTT.

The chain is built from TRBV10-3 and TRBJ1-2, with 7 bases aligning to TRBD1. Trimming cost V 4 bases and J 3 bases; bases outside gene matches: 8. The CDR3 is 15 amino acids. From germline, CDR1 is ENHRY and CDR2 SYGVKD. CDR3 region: CAISGQGQADYGYTF. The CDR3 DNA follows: TGTGCCATCAGTGGGCAAGGACAGGCGGACTATGGCTACACCTTC.

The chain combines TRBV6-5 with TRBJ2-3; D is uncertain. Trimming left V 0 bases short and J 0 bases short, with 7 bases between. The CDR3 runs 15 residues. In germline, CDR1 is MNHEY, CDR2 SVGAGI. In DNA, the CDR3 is TGTGCCAGCAGTTACTCAGCAAGTAGCACAGATACGCAGTATTTT. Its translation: CASSYSASSTDTQYF.

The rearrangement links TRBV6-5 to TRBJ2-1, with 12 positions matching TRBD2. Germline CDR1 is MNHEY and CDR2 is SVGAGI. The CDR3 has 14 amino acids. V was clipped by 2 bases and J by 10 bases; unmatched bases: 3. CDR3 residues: CASSYLAGGREQFF. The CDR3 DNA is TGTGCCAGCAGTTACCTAGCGGGGGGGCGAGAGCAGTTCTTC.

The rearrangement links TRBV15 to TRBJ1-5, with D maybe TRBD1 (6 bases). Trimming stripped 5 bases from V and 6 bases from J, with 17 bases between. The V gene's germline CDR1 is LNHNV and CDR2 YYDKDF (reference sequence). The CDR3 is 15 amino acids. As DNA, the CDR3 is TGTGCCACCAGCCTAAACCGGGGGGCACGTCAGCCCCAGCATTTT. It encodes CATSLNRGARQPQHF. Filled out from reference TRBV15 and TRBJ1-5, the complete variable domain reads DAMVIQNPRYQVTQFGKPVTLSCSQTLNHNVMYWYQQKSSQAPKLLFHYYDKDFNNEADTPDNFQSRRPNTSFCFLDIRSPGLGDTAMYLCATSLNRGARQPQHFGDGTRLSIL.

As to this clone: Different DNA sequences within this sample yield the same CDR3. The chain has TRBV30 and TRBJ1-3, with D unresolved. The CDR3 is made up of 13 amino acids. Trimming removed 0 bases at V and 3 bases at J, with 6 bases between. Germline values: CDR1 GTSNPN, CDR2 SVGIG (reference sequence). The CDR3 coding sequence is TGTGCCTGGAGTGTACGGAGTGGAAACACCATATATTTT. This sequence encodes CAWSVRSGNTIYF.

The CDR3 DNA reads as TGTGCCAGCACTATAACAGCGGGGACTGAAGCTTTCTTT. It is translated as CASTITAGTEAFF. The chain joins TRBV2 to TRBJ1-1; the D is unclear. CDR1 SNHLY and CDR2 FYNNEI come from the germline V gene. The CDR3 extends over 13 amino acids. V lost 7 bases to trimming and J lost 5 bases, with 14 bases between them.